Shown below are 10 T cell receptor beta chains from a single sample sequenced in a study of blood T cells in healthy people across ages. The use of a sample-barcoded 5' primer and a J-beta primer mix characterized a second PCR of roughly 6 to 11 cycles. TCRdb fed the 5' RACE reads into MiXCR, producing one record per CDR3 protein. This sample has around 1,600,000 distinct CDR3 sequences, with around 40% found just once. The source material was blood. The origin of the receptors is a woman aged 18-29 years in good health.

This clonotype came up a few times. V and J are TRBV7-2 and TRBJ2-3, with D possibly matching TRBD2 (6 bases). V was cut by 5 bases and J by 4 bases, with 13 bases left in between. The CDR3 contains 14 residues. Germline V lookup: CDR1 SGHTA, CDR2 FQGNSA. CDR3 bases: TGTGCCAGCAGCACCGGGAGACTAGCAGATACGCAGTATTTT. Residues: CASSTGRLADTQYF.

The chain employs TRBV10-3 and TRBJ2-7; D gene uncertain. Looked up from germline, CDR1 is ENHRY and CDR2 is SYGVKD. The CDR3 loop spans 12 amino acids. V was clipped by 7 bases and J by 5 bases, with 12 bases between them. The DNA of the CDR3 is TGTGCCATCAAAAGGGCCAGCGACGAGCAGTACTTC. Protein sequence: CAIKRASDEQYF.

This clonotype was found a few times. V usage is TRBV20-1 and J usage is TRBJ2-7; tentative D call: TRBD1 (6 bases). The V end lost 0 bases, the J end lost 3 bases, and 27 bases lay between the germline ends. CDR3 length: 19 amino acids. The germline V gene encodes CDR1 DFQATT and CDR2 SNEGSKA (reference sequence). The CDR3 DNA follows: TGCAGTGCTAGAGATCTCTGGGGTGGCGTAGACAGGCAGCGCTACGAGCAGTACTTC. This translates into CSARDLWGGVDRQRYEQYF.

This clonotype was seen a few times. This chain connects TRBV6-6 to TRBJ1-2, with 10 nucleotides matching TRBD1. Germline CDR1 is MNHNY and CDR2 is SVGAGI (reference sequence). The CDR3 covers 15 residues. J gave up 4 bases and V 11 bases, and 13 bases lay outside the gene matches. The DNA of the CDR3 is TGTGCCGGATTTGGGGGGACAGGGGCATTCTATGGCTACACCTTC. Its translation is CAGFGGTGAFYGYTF.

This clonotype was detected only a few times. In DNA, the CDR3 is TGCACCATCGGAGGCAGGGGGAATGAGCAGTTCTTC. Translating it yields CTIGGRGNEQFF. The V gene is TRBV20-1, the J gene TRBJ2-1; 7 bases align to TRBD1. Germline lookup yields CDR1 DFQATT and CDR2 SNEGSKA (reference sequence). This CDR3 comprises 12 residues.

This clonotype has just a few counts. The rearrangement links TRBV29-1 to TRBJ1-2; no clear D gene. The CDR3 is 14 residues long. V was clipped by 6 bases and J by 2 bases, with 16 bases between them. In germline, CDR1 is SQVTM, CDR2 ANQGSEA. CDR3 loop: CSVMTTTENYGYTF. For the CDR3, the DNA is TGCAGCGTGATGACCACCACAGAAAACTATGGCTACACCTTC.

The chain couples TRBV20-1 to TRBJ2-5; D gene uncertain. The J call may be faulty, since TRBJ2-4 better matches the DNA end. Germline assignment: CDR1 DFQATT and CDR2 SNEGSKA (reference sequence). The CDR3 consists of 15 residues. CDR3 nucleotide sequence: TGCAGTGCTAGCGGTGGGTGGGGAGCCAAAAACATTCAGTACTTC. As protein: CSASGGWGAKNIQYF.

Only a few counts were recorded for this clonotype. This rearrangement joins TRBV28 to TRBJ2-7; 11 positions match TRBD1. The germline V gene encodes CDR1 MDHEN and CDR2 SYDVKM. V trimming: 6 bases; J trimming: 2 bases; junction bases outside the gene matches: 3. The CDR3 loop spans 14 amino acids. CDR3: CASRQDRGPYEQYF. CDR3 bases: TGTGCCAGCAGACAGGACAGGGGGCCCTACGAGCAGTACTTC.

Only a few counts were recorded for this clonotype. V is TRBV12-3 or TRBV12-4 and J is TRBJ2-3; tentatively, D is TRBD1 (6 bases). Deletions cut 5 bases from V and 3 bases from J, with 21 bases between. This CDR3 region has 17 residues. The CDR3 DNA reads TGTGCCAGCAGTATGCCGGGCCGACCAGGGGCGACAGATACGCAGTATTTT. Protein product: CASSMPGRPGATDTQYF.

This chain joins TRBV2 and TRBJ1-1; a weak D match, TRBD1 (5 bases). Trimming removed 7 bases from V and 0 bases from J, with 12 bases in between. This CDR3 has 14 amino acids. From germline, CDR1 is SNHLY and CDR2 FYNNEI. In DNA form, the CDR3 reads TGTGCCAGCATGAAGACAGAGCTGAACACTGAAGCTTTCTTT. Its protein product is CASMKTELNTEAFF.